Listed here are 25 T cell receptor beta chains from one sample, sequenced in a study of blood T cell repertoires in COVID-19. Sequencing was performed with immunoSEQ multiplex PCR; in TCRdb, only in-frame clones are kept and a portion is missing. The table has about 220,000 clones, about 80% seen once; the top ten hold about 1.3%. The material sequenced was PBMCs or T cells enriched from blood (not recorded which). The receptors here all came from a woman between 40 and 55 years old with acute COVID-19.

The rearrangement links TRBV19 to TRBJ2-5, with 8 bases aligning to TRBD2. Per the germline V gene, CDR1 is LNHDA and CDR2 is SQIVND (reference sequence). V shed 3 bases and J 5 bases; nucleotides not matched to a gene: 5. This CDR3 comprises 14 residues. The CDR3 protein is CASSIVSGVETQYF. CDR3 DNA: TGTGCCAGTAGTATTGTTAGCGGGGTGGAGACCCAGTACTTC.

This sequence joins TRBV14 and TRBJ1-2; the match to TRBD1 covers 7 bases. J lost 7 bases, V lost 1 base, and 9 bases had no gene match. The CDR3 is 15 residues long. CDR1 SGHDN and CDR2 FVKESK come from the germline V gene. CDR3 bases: TGTGCCAGCAGCCAAGGGACAGGCATTCAGGGTGGCTACACCTTC. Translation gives CASSQGTGIQGGYTF. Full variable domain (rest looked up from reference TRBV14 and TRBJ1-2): EAGVTQFPSHSVIEKGQTVTLRCDPISGHDNLYWYRRVMGKEIKFLLHFVKESKQDESGMPNNRFLAERTGGTYSTLKVQPAELEDSGVYFCASSQGTGIQGGYTFGSGTRLTVV.

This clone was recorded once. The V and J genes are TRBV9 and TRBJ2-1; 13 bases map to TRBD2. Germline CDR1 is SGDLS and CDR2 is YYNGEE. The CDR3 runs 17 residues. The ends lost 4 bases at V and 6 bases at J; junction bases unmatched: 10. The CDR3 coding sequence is TGTGCCAGCAGCCTAAGACAGACTAGCGGGGGGACCAATGAGCAGTTCTTC. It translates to CASSLRQTSGGTNEQFF.

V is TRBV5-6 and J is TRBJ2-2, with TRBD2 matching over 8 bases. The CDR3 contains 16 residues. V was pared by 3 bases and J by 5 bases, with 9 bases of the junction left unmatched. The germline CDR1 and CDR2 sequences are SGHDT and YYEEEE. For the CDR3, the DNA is TGTGCCAGCAGCTCTCAACCGGGACTAGAGACCGGGGAGCTGTTTTTT. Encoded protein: CASSSQPGLETGELFF.

The chain's CDR3 is CASSFHRSNTEAFF. As DNA, the CDR3 is TGTGCCAGCAGTTTTCACAGGTCGAACACTGAAGCTTTCTTT. The chain employs TRBV27 and TRBJ1-1; maybe TRBD1 (5 bases). Germline CDR1 MNHEY, CDR2 SMNVEV (reference sequence). Trimming removed 3 bases at V and 1 base at J, with 9 bases between. The CDR3 loop spans 14 amino acids.

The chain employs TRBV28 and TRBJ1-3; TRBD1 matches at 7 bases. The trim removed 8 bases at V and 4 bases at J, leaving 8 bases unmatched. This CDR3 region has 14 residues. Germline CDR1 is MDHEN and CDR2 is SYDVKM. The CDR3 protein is CASGYRGGGNTIYF. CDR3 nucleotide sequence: TGTGCCAGCGGATACAGGGGTGGCGGAAACACCATATATTTT.

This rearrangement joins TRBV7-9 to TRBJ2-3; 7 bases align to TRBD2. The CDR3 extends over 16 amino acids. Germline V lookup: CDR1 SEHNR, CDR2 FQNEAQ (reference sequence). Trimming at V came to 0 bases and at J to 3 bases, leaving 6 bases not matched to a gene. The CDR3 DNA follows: TGTGCCAGCAGCTTAGCAGGAGCGGGAAGTACAGATACGCAGTATTTT. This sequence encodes CASSLAGAGSTDTQYF.

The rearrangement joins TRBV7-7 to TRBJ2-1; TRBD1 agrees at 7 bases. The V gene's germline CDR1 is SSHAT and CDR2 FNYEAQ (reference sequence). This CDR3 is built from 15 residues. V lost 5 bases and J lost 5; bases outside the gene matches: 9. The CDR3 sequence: CASSIRQGANNEQFF. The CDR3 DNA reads TGTGCCAGCAGCATCAGACAGGGTGCAAACAATGAGCAGTTCTTC.

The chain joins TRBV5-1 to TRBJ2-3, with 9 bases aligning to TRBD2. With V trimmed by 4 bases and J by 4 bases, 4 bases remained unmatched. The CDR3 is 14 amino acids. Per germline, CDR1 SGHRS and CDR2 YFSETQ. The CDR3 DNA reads TGCGCCAGCAGCATAGCGGGAGTGTCAGATACGCAGTATTTT. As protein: CASSIAGVSDTQYF.

The CDR3 DNA is TGTGCCAGCAGTCGGGGGGCAGGTAACAATCAGCCCCAGCATTTT. It encodes CASSRGAGNNQPQHF. This chain joins TRBV28 and TRBJ1-5, with D tentatively TRBD1 (6 bases). V lost 5 bases and J lost 3, with 14 bases in between. The CDR3 runs to 15 residues. Germline loops: CDR1 MDHEN, CDR2 SYDVKM.

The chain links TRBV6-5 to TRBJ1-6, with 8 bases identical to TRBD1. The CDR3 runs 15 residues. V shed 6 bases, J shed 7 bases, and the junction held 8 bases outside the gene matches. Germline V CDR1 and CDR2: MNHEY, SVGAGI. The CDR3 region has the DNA TGTGCCAGCAGGCGCGGACAGGGAGACAATTCACCCCTCCACTTT. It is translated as CASRRGQGDNSPLHF.

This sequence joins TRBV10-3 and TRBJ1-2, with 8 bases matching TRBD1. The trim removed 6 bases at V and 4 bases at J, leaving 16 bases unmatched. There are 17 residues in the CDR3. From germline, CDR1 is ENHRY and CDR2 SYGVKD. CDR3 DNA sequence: TGTGCCATCAGCTACCCCTCCTTATTAGACAGGGGCTATGGCTACACCTTC. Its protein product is CAISYPSLLDRGYGYTF.

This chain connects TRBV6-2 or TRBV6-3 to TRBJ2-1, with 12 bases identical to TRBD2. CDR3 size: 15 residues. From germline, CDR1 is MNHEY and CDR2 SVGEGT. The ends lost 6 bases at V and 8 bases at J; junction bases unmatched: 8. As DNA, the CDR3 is TGTGCCAGCAGCGACGGGACTAGCGGGCTTGATGAGCAGTTCTTC. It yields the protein CASSDGTSGLDEQFF.

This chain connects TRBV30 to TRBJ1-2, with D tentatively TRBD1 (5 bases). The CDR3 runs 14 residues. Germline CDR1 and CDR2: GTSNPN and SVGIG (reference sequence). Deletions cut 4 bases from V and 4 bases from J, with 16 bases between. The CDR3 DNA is TGTGCCTGGACTCAACCGGCAGGGTTCTATGGCTACACCTTC. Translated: CAWTQPAGFYGYTF.

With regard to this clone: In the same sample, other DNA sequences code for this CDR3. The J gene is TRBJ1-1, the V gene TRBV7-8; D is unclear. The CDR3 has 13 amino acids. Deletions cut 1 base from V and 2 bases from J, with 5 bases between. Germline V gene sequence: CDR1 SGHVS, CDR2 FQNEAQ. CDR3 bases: TGTGCCAGCAGCTTAGGACAAAACACTGAAGCTTTCTTT. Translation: CASSLGQNTEAFF.

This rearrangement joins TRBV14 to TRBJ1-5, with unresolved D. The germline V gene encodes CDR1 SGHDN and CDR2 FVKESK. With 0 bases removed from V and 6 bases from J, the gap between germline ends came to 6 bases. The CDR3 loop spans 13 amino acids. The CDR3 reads CASSQDRGQPQHF. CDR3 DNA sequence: TGTGCCAGCAGCCAAGACCGAGGTCAGCCCCAGCATTTT.

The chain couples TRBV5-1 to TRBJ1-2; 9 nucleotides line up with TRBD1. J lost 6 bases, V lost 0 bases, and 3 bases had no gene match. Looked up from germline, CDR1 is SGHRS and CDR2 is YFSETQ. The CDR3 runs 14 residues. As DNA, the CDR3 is TGCGCCAGCAGCTTGGACAGGGGGCTCCATGGCTACACCTTC. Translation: CASSLDRGLHGYTF.

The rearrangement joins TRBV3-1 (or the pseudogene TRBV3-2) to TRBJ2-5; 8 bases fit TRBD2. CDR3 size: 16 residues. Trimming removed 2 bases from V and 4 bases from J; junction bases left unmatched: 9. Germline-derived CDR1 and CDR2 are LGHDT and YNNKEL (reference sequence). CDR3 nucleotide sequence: TGTGCCAGCAGCCAACAACTAGCGGTCGGACTAGAGACCCAGTACTTC. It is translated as CASSQQLAVGLETQYF.

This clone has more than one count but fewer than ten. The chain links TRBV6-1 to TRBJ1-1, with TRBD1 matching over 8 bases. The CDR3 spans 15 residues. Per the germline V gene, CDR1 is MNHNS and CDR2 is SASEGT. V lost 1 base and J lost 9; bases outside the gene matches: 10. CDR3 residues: CASSEGTTGGFKAFF. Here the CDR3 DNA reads TGTGCCAGCAGTGAAGGAACAACAGGGGGATTCAAAGCTTTCTTT.

The CDR3 region is CASSFHQGETQYF. The CDR3 region has the DNA TGTGCCAGCAGCTTCCATCAGGGAGAGACCCAGTACTTC. This rearrangement joins TRBV11-2 to TRBJ2-5, with a tentative D call TRBD1 (5 bases). This CDR3 contains 13 residues. Germline V gene lookup returns CDR1 SGHAT and CDR2 FQNNGV. With 3 bases removed from V and 4 bases from J, the gap between germline ends came to 9 bases.

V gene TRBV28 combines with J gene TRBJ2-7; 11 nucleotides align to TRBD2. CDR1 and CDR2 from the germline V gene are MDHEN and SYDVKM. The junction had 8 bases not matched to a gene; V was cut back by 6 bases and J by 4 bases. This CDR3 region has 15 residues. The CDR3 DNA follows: TGTGCCAGCAGCTTTAGCGGGAGGGTCGTATACGAGCAGTACTTC. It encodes CASSFSGRVVYEQYF.

CDR3 DNA sequence: TGCGCCAGCAGCAGTGGGACAGGAGATGAAAAACTGTTTTTT. Amino acid sequence: CASSSGTGDEKLFF. The rearrangement joins TRBV5-1 to TRBJ1-4; 8 bases are a match to TRBD1. The V gene end was trimmed by 4 bases and the J gene end by 6 bases; junction bases not matched to a gene: 5. The germline gives CDR1 SGHRS, CDR2 YFSETQ. The CDR3 consists of 14 residues.

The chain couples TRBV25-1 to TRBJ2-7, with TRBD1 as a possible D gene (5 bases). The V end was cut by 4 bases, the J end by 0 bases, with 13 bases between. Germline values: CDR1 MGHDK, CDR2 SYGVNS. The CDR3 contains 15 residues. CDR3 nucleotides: TGTGCCAGCAGTGCCCTACAGGAGAGCTCCTACGAGCAGTACTTC. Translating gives CASSALQESSYEQYF.

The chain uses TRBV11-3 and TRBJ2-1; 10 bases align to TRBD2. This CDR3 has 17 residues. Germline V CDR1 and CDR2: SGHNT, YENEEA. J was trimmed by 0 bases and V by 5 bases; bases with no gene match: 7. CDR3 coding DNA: TGTGCCAGCAGCCTCACCTCTAGCGGGAGCTCCTACAATGAGCAGTTCTTC. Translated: CASSLTSSGSSYNEQFF.

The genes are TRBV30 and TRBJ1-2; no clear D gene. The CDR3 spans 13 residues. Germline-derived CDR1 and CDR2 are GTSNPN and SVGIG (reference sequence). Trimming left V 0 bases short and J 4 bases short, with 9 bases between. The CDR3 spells CAWSVRTVYGYTF. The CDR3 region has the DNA TGTGCCTGGAGTGTGCGCACAGTCTATGGCTACACCTTC.